The present TCR beta chain was sequenced within a study of radiation and T cells in renal cell carcinoma. TCRdb's copy holds only in-frame clones and misses some; the assay was immunoSEQ multiplex PCR. The sample yields approximately 92,000 clones, just under 85% seen once. V gave up 2 bases and J gave up 6 bases; unmatched junction bases: 8. The germline V gene encodes CDR1 SEHNR and CDR2 FQNEAQ (reference sequence). The CDR3 is 15 amino acids. Time point described: blood 4 weeks post-SBRT, at nephrectomy. Indicated treatment: 15 Gy SBRT to primary tumor, nephrectomy 4 weeks later. This sequence originates from a man aged 50 to 59 with renal cell carcinoma. The rearrangement joins TRBV7-9 to TRBJ2-7; 9 bases agree with TRBD2. Sequencing was performed on blood, taken from a patient whose treatment included radiotherapy and nephrectomy. The CDR3 is CASSLRAGGPFEQYF. The CDR3 coding sequence is TGTGCCAGCAGCTTAAGGGCGGGAGGGCCTTTCGAGCAGTACTTC.